What follows are 27 T cell receptor beta chains derived from one specimen sequenced in a study of shared clonotypes between healthy human individuals (dated by TCRdb to 2019 to 2021). The method behind the library was the immunoSEQ multiplex PCR assay. TCRdb provides this immuneACCESS table in a form limited to in-frame rearrangements. Some clones are lacking; in checked studies, under half of them reflect an unresolved V gene, and why the rest are absent is not known. The sample profile shows roughly 2.5 million clones; around 90% of them were found once. Around 0.15% of the sample is held by the ten biggest clonotypes. Material for sequencing was naive CD4+ T cells sorted from blood. The intended sense of this specimen's cell subset or site label: CD45RA+ positively selected. These receptors were collected from a young man in good health.

The chain links TRBV27 to TRBJ2-1; the match to TRBD2 covers 9 bases. The CDR3 runs 16 residues. Per germline, CDR1 MNHEY and CDR2 SMNVEV (reference sequence). V was pared by 8 bases and J by 3 bases, with 11 bases of the junction left unmatched. Written as DNA, the CDR3 is TGTGCCAGCGGGCTTCCGACTAGCGGAGGCTACAATGAGCAGTTCTTC. Amino acids: CASGLPTSGGYNEQFF.

V usage is TRBV7-9 and J usage is TRBJ1-1; D is possibly TRBD1 (5 bases). Germline CDR1 reads SEHNR; CDR2 reads FQNEAQ (reference sequence). The CDR3 has 15 amino acids. Trimming took 3 bases from V and 1 from J, leaving 12 bases between them. The CDR3: CASSFGHGSNTEAFF. CDR3 nucleotide sequence: TGTGCCAGCAGCTTCGGACATGGGTCGAACACTGAAGCTTTCTTT.

V is TRBV11-2 and J is TRBJ2-3; 9 bases map to TRBD2. The ends lost 5 bases at V and 7 bases at J; junction bases unmatched: 10. CDR1 and CDR2 from the germline V gene are SGHAT and FQNNGV. The CDR3 runs to 15 residues. The CDR3 bases are TGTGCCAGCAGCCCCCTTAGCGGGAGCGGAAATACGCAGTATTTT. Translation gives CASSPLSGSGNTQYF.

This clone was seen a single time. V gene TRBV7-8 combines with J gene TRBJ1-6; TRBD1 is a possible D gene (6 bases). The CDR3 is 19 residues long. With 3 bases removed from V and 0 bases from J, the gap between germline ends came to 18 bases. Germline assignment: CDR1 SGHVS and CDR2 FQNEAQ. This CDR3 is CASSFKGGIPSSYNSPLHF. The CDR3, as DNA: TGTGCCAGCAGCTTTAAGGGGGGTATCCCTAGCTCCTATAATTCACCCCTCCACTTT.

About this clone itself: This sample includes further DNA sequences coding for the same CDR3. The rearrangement joins TRBV19 to TRBJ1-1; possible D gene TRBD1, 5 bases. The CDR3 consists of 14 residues. Trimming stripped 5 bases from V and 2 bases from J, with 12 bases between. Germline loops: CDR1 LNHDA, CDR2 SQIVND (reference sequence). The CDR3 bases are TGTGCCAGTAGTTTGGGGACTGTAAACACTGAAGCTTTCTTT. This gives the protein CASSLGTVNTEAFF.

This clone appeared once. This chain connects TRBV5-1 to TRBJ2-3; D unclear. The germline V gene has CDR1 SGHRS and CDR2 YFSETQ. CDR3 length equals 15 residues. Trimming pared 2 bases from V and 2 bases from J, leaving 12 bases between. CDR3 in amino acids: CASSFDSFNTDTQYF. The CDR3 DNA reads TGCGCCAGCAGCTTCGATAGCTTTAACACAGATACGCAGTATTTT.

The chain has TRBV7-8 and TRBJ1-6, with TRBD1 matching over 10 bases. The germline gives CDR1 SGHVS, CDR2 FQNEAQ. Trimming cost V 3 bases and J 10 bases; bases outside gene matches: 6. The CDR3 loop spans 15 amino acids. CDR3 bases: TGTGCCAGCAGCTTGGGACAGGGGAACTGGTCACCCCTCCACTTT. Protein product: CASSLGQGNWSPLHF.

V and J are TRBV5-6 and TRBJ2-6, with 9 nucleotides matching TRBD2. This CDR3 comprises 17 residues. Per germline, CDR1 SGHDT and CDR2 YYEEEE. With 7 bases clipped from V and 0 bases from J, the junction kept 8 bases outside the gene matches. The CDR3 DNA is TGTGCCAGCTCTAGCGGGGTTTTCCCCTCTGGGGCCAACGTCCTGACTTTC. It yields the protein CASSSGVFPSGANVLTF.

This clone was counted a few times. The chain uses TRBV6-1 and TRBJ1-2, with D uncertain. Germline V lookup: CDR1 MNHNS, CDR2 SASEGT. V lost 4 bases to trimming and J lost 4 bases, with 7 bases between them. CDR3 size: 12 residues. The CDR3 coding sequence is TGTGCCAGCAGTGGAGCGGGCTATGGCTACACCTTC. It translates to CASSGAGYGYTF.

The chain uses TRBV27 and TRBJ1-1; a possible D gene is TRBD1 (6 bases). This CDR3 has 15 amino acids. The V gene lost 6 bases and the J gene lost 4 bases, with 18 bases spanning the gap. CDR1 is MNHEY, CDR2 SMNVEV, per germline (reference sequence). The CDR3, as DNA: TGTGCCAGCAGACCCCGACAGGATCGGGCCACTGAAGCTTTCTTT. Amino acids: CASRPRQDRATEAFF.

A note on this clone: Other DNA variants within this sample encode the same CDR3. The chain combines TRBV4-2 with TRBJ1-5, with D hard to call. Deletions cut 0 bases from V and 0 bases from J, with 6 bases between. The CDR3 loop spans 15 amino acids. Germline CDR1 reads LGHNA; CDR2 reads YNFKEQ. This CDR3 is CASSQDRYSNQPQHF. For the CDR3, the DNA is TGTGCCAGCAGCCAAGATAGATATAGCAATCAGCCCCAGCATTTT.

Notes on this clone: Other DNA sequences from this sample encode an identical CDR3 as well. The rearrangement links TRBV18 to TRBJ1-5; no clear D gene. The CDR3 extends over 14 amino acids. Trimming took off 2 bases at V and 4 bases at J, with 9 bases between the two ends. Germline-derived CDR1 and CDR2 are KGHSH and LQKENI. CDR3 nucleotide sequence: TGTGCCAGCTCACCAACGGGCCCTAATCAGCCCCAGCATTTT. This codes for CASSPTGPNQPQHF.

Regarding this clone: The identical CDR3 is also encoded by other nucleotide sequences in the sample. The chain has TRBV9 and TRBJ2-2; weak D call: TRBD2 (6 bases). The CDR3 extends over 14 amino acids. The germline gives CDR1 SGDLS, CDR2 YYNGEE. V gave up 2 bases and J gave up 4 bases, with 9 bases separating them. As DNA, the CDR3 is TGTGCCAGCAGCGTGGGGGGAGGCACCGGGGAGCTGTTTTTT. Its translation is CASSVGGGTGELFF.

This clone occurred once. The chain has TRBV5-1 and TRBJ2-2; 14 bases fit TRBD2. The germline gives CDR1 SGHRS, CDR2 YFSETQ. The CDR3 sequence is 18 residues long. Trimming cost V 0 bases and J 4 bases; bases outside gene matches: 5. CDR3 DNA sequence: TGCGCCAGCAGCTTGGCGGGACTAGCGGGGGCCTCCACCGGGGAGCTGTTTTTT. Encoded protein: CASSLAGLAGASTGELFF.

This clone showed up just a few times. The chain combines TRBV5-6 with TRBJ1-1; the D is unclear. The CDR3 sequence is 15 residues long. Germline V gene data show CDR1 as SGHDT and CDR2 as YYEEEE. Trimming cost V 0 bases and J 1 base, with 10 bases left between them. The CDR3 nucleotides read TGTGCCAGCAGCTTGGAAGGGAGGAAGAACACTGAAGCTTTCTTT. It yields the protein CASSLEGRKNTEAFF.

The V and J genes are TRBV10-3 and TRBJ1-4; a possible D gene is TRBD1 (6 bases). The CDR3 spans 14 residues. Trimming took 2 bases from V and 4 from J, leaving 8 bases between them. Per the germline V gene, CDR1 is ENHRY and CDR2 is SYGVKD. CDR3 in amino acids: CAISEGQNNEKLFF. The CDR3, as DNA: TGTGCCATCAGTGAGGGACAGAATAATGAAAAACTGTTTTTT.

This clone has more than one count but fewer than ten. The same CDR3 can be traced to other DNA sequences in this sample. The V and J genes are TRBV2 and TRBJ1-5, with D unresolved. V was cut by 1 base and J by 2 bases, with 6 bases left in between. The CDR3 length is 14 residues. The germline V gene has CDR1 SNHLY and CDR2 FYNNEI. Written as DNA, the CDR3 is TGTGCCAGCAGTGAAGATAGAGGCAATCAGCCCCAGCATTTT. Amino acid sequence: CASSEDRGNQPQHF.

The CDR3 protein is CASSRQTGGSGNTIYF. CDR3 in DNA: TGCGCCAGCAGCCGGCAGACAGGGGGCTCTGGAAACACCATATATTTT. V usage is TRBV4-3 and J usage is TRBJ1-3, with 9 bases identical to TRBD1. With V trimmed by 4 bases and J by 0 bases, 4 bases remained unmatched. The CDR3 is 16 amino acids. Germline V gene data show CDR1 as LGHNA and CDR2 as YSLEER.

Concerning this clone itself: Additional DNA sequences in this sample encode the identical CDR3. The V and J genes are TRBV7-2 and TRBJ1-4; 7 bases fit TRBD1. The CDR3 covers 14 residues. CDR1 is SGHTA, CDR2 FQGNSA, per germline. The ends lost 4 bases at V and 8 bases at J; junction bases unmatched: 7. This CDR3 reads CASSSGTRGEKLFF. The CDR3 region has the DNA TGTGCCAGCAGCTCTGGGACCAGGGGGGAAAAACTGTTTTTT.

The chain carries TRBV14 and TRBJ2-7; D call uncertain. There are 12 residues in the CDR3. From germline, CDR1 is SGHDN and CDR2 FVKESK. V was clipped by 4 bases and J by 5 bases, with 9 bases between them. For the CDR3, the DNA is TGTGCCAGCAGCCGTTTTTCGGACGAGCAGTACTTC. It encodes CASSRFSDEQYF.

V and J are TRBV30 and TRBJ2-1; D is tentatively TRBD1 or TRBD2 (5 bases each). Germline CDR1 GTSNPN, CDR2 SVGIG (reference sequence). This CDR3 is 13 amino acids long. V lost 0 bases and J lost 7, with 10 bases in between. Here the CDR3 reads CAWSVVWGNEQFF. DNA for the CDR3: TGTGCCTGGAGTGTGGTCTGGGGGAATGAGCAGTTCTTC.

This chain joins TRBV19 and TRBJ2-7; D is uncertain. V was cut by 5 bases and J by 0 bases, with 11 bases left in between. Germline CDR1 reads LNHDA; CDR2 reads SQIVND (reference sequence). The CDR3 length is 14 residues. The CDR3 is CASSFTGPSYEQYF. CDR3 DNA sequence: TGTGCCAGTAGTTTCACGGGTCCCTCCTACGAGCAGTACTTC.

The genes are TRBV7-9 and TRBJ2-1, with D possibly TRBD2 on 6 matching bases. V lost 5 bases, J lost 7 bases, and 15 bases lay in between. CDR1 is SEHNR and CDR2 is FQNEAQ in the germline V gene (reference sequence). The CDR3 has 14 residues. The CDR3 spells CASSPKVLANEQFF. In DNA, the CDR3 is TGTGCCAGCAGCCCGAAAGTCCTAGCGAATGAGCAGTTCTTC.

CDR3 coding DNA: TGTGCCAGCAGCGTAGGTCTAGAACCAGATACGCAGTATTTT. Translation: CASSVGLEPDTQYF. This chain connects TRBV9 to TRBJ2-3; no firm D call. CDR3 length: 14 amino acids. Germline-derived CDR1 and CDR2 are SGDLS and YYNGEE. V gave up 0 bases and J gave up 4 bases, with 9 bases separating them.

The rearrangement uses TRBV11-2 and TRBJ2-7, with D hard to call. V gave up 1 base and J gave up 9 bases, with 16 bases separating them. The CDR3 is made up of 14 amino acids. CDR1 SGHAT and CDR2 FQNNGV come from the germline V gene. This CDR3 is CASSLGDSTYPQYF. As DNA, the CDR3 is TGTGCCAGCAGCTTAGGTGACTCCACTTACCCGCAGTACTTC.

V is TRBV11-2 and J is TRBJ2-7, with D tentatively TRBD1 or TRBD2 (5 bases each). In germline, CDR1 is SGHAT, CDR2 FQNNGV. The CDR3 runs 13 residues. V dropped 5 bases and J dropped 4 bases, with 12 bases sitting between them. The chain's CDR3 is CASSPDWGYEQYF. The CDR3 coding sequence is TGTGCCAGCAGCCCAGACTGGGGGTACGAGCAGTACTTC.

The J gene is TRBJ1-1, the V gene TRBV5-1; D call uncertain. V lost 4 bases and J lost 1, with 20 bases in between. Looked up from germline, CDR1 is SGHRS and CDR2 is YFSETQ. This CDR3 has 17 residues. CDR3 residues: CASSPGGYTSPNTEAFF. The CDR3 nucleotides are TGCGCCAGCAGCCCTGGAGGTTACACAAGCCCGAACACTGAAGCTTTCTTT. Combining the CDR3 with reference TRBV5-1 and TRBJ1-1 gives the whole variable domain KAGVTQTPRYLIKTRGQQVTLSCSPISGHRSVSWYQQTPGQGLQFLFEYFSETQRNKGNFPGRFSGRQFSNSRSEMNVSTLELGDSALYLCASSPGGYTSPNTEAFFGQGTRLTVV.